A selection of T cell receptor beta chains follows, all from one sample in a study of PD-1 blockade in mismatch repair-deficient tumors. These receptors are not linked to any known antigen. Assay used: immunoSEQ multiplex PCR; TCRdb lists only in-frame clones, some missing. The repertoire holds about 14,000 clones, 65% to 90% seen once, with around 10% in the top ten. The sample consisted of cells cultured in vitro, taken from a patient treated with pembrolizumab. Source of these receptors: an adult with mismatch repair-deficient cancer. Both conserved end residues are part of each CDR3. A D gene is named only where the DNA matches it firmly. Not every row has a clone size; where given, it reads once, few, many or a size class.

v_call	d_call	j_call	clone_size	cdr3_nt	cdr3_aa
TRBV6-5	.	TRBJ1-1	.	TGTGCCAGCAGTTACGCGGGACACTTGAACACTGAAGCTTTCTTT	CASSYAGHLNTEAFF
TRBV5-1	.	TRBJ2-1	.	TGCGCCAGCAGCCCCCGGGGAGGCGCCTACAATGAGCAGTTCTTC	CASSPRGGAYNEQFF
TRBV5-6	.	TRBJ2-7	.	TGTGCCAGCAGCTTACTGACCCGCCGGACGGTAGCCTACGAGCAGTACTTC	CASSLLTRRTVAYEQYF
TRBV15	.	TRBJ2-5	.	TGTGCCACCAGCAGAGATTATCCTGGGGAGACCCAGTACTTC	CATSRDYPGETQYF
TRBV30	.	TRBJ1-2	.	TGTGCCTGGAGTGATAAGGGCAGCCAACTCCTCTATGGCTACACCTTC	CAWSDKGSQLLYGYTF
TRBV5-1	TRBD2	TRBJ2-5	.	TGCGCCAGCAGCGGTGGGACTAGCGGACAAGAGACCCAGTACTTC	CASSGGTSGQETQYF
TRBV19	.	TRBJ2-6	.	TGTGCCAGTAGTATAGCTGGGGCCAACGTCCTGACTTTC	CASSIAGANVLTF
TRBV5-4	.	TRBJ1-2	.	TGTGCCAGCAGCTTAGGAGGGCTAGTGAGCTATGGCTACACCTTC	CASSLGGLVSYGYTF
TRBV27	.	TRBJ2-1	.	TGTGCCAGCAGTTTAAGTCATGGGTTGAATGAGCAGTTCTTC	CASSLSHGLNEQFF
TRBV19	.	TRBJ1-1	.	TGTGCCAGTAGTATCTTTCTCCGGACTGAAGCTTTCTTT	CASSIFLRTEAFF
TRBV10-3	TRBD2	TRBJ2-3	.	TGTGCCATCAGTGGGACTAGCGGGAGGATCACAGATACGCAGTATTTT	CAISGTSGRITDTQYF
TRBV21-1	.	TRBJ2-7	.	TGTGCCAGCAGCAAACCCCGGACTAGCGGGAAAAGCTACGAGCAGTACTTC	CASSKPRTSGKSYEQYF
TRBV5-5	.	TRBJ2-7	.	TGTGCCAGCAGCACACTTAACGAGCAGTACTTC	CASSTLNEQYF
TRBV9	TRBD2	TRBJ2-1	.	TGTGCCAGCAGCCCTATAGCGGGAGGACTATACAATGAGCAGTTCTTC	CASSPIAGGLYNEQFF
TRBV5-1	.	TRBJ2-7	.	TGCGCCAGCAGCTCGGGACACTCGTCCTACGAGCAGTACTTC	CASSSGHSSYEQYF
TRBV5-1	.	TRBJ2-2	once	TGCGCCAGCAGCCCTCTCGGGGACGCGAACACCGGGGAGCTGTTTTTT	CASSPLGDANTGELFF
TRBV7-9	TRBD2	TRBJ2-7	.	TGTGCCAGCAGCCCCACGGGACTAGCAATCCACGAGCAGTACTTC	CASSPTGLAIHEQYF